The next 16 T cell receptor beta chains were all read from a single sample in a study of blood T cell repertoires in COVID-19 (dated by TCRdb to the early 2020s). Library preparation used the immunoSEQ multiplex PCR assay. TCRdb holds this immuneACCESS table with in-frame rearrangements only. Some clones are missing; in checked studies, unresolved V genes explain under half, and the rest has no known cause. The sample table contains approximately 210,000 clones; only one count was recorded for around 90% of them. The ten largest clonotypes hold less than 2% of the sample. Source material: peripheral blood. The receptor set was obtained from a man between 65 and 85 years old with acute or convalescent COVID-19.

As DNA, the CDR3 is TGTGCCAGCAGCCCACAGGGCCAGAACACCGGGGAGCTGTTTTTT. Its protein product is CASSPQGQNTGELFF. The rearrangement uses TRBV11-3 and TRBJ2-2; TRBD1 is a possible D gene (6 bases). Germline CDR1 and CDR2: SGHNT and YENEEA. The CDR3 runs 15 residues. The germline V and J ends were trimmed by 5 bases and 1 base, with 11 bases remaining between them.

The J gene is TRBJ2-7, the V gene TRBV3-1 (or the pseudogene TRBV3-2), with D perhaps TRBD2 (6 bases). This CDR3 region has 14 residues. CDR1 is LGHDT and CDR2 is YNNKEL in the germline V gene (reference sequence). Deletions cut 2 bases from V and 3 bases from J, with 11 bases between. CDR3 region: CASSQTGVSYEQYF. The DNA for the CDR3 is TGTGCCAGCAGCCAAACGGGAGTAAGCTACGAGCAGTACTTC.

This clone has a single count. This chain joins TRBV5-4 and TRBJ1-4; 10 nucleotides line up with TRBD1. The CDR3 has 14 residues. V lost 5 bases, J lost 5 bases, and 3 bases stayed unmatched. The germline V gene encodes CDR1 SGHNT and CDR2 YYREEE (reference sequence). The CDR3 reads CASRRQGANEKLFF. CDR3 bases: TGTGCCAGCAGGAGACAGGGGGCGAATGAAAAACTGTTTTTT.

The CDR3 DNA reads TGTGCCAGCAGCTTGCGGGCTTTGTGGACAGATACGCAGTATTTT. Its protein is CASSLRALWTDTQYF. This sequence joins TRBV7-2 and TRBJ2-3; a weak D match, TRBD2 (5 bases). V lost 3 bases and J lost 3, with 13 bases in between. The germline gives CDR1 SGHTA, CDR2 FQGNSA. The CDR3 has 15 residues.

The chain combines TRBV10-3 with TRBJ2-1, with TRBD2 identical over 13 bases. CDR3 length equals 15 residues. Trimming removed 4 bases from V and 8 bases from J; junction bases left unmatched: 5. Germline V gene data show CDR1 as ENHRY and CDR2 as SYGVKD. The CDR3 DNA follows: TGTGCCATCAGTGCGGGACTAGCGGGAAGGGATGAGCAGTTCTTC. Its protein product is CAISAGLAGRDEQFF.

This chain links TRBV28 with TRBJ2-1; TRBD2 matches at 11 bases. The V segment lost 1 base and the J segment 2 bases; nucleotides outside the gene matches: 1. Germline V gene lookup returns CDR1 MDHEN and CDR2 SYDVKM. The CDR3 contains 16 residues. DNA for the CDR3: TGTGCCAGCAGTTTATTGGGACTAGCGGCCTACAATGAGCAGTTCTTC. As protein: CASSLLGLAAYNEQFF.

The CDR3 protein is CASSQGGTSGDTQYF. CDR3 bases: TGCGCCAGCAGCCAAGGTGGGACTAGCGGCGATACGCAGTATTTT. This sequence joins TRBV4-3 and TRBJ2-3; 11 bases line up with TRBD2. J lost 6 bases, V lost 1 base, and 3 bases had no gene match. Germline V CDR1 and CDR2: LGHNA, YSLEER. The CDR3 has 15 amino acids.

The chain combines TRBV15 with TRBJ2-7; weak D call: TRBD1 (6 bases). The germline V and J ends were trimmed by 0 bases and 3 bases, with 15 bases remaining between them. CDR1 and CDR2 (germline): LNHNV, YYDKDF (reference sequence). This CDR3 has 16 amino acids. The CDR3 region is CATSRDISGAIYEQYF. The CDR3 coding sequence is TGTGCCACCAGCAGAGATATCTCAGGGGCCATCTACGAGCAGTACTTC.

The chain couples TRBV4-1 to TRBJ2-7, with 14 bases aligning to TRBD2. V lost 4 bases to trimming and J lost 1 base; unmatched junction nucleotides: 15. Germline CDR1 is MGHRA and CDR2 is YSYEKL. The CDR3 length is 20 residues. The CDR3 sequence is CASSPTASGTSGRRSYEQYF. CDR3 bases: TGCGCCAGCAGCCCCACAGCTTCCGGGACTAGCGGGAGAAGGTCCTACGAGCAGTACTTC.

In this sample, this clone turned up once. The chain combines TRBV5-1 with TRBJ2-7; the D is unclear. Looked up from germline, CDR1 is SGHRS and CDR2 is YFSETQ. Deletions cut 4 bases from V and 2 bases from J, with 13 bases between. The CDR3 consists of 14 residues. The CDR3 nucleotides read TGCGCCAGCAGCCAAGCTTACCAAACCTACGAGCAGTACTTC. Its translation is CASSQAYQTYEQYF.

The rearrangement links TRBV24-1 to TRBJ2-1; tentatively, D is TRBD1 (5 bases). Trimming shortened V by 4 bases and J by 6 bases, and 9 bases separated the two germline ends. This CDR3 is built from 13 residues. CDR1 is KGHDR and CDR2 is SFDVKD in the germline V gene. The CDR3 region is CATSDYQGNEQFF. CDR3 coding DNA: TGTGCCACCAGTGACTACCAGGGCAATGAGCAGTTCTTC.

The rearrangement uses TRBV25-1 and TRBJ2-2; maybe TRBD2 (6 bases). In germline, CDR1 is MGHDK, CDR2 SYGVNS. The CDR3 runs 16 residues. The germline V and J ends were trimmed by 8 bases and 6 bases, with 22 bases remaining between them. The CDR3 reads CASQAGQLGFSGELFF. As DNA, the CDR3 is TGTGCCAGCCAGGCGGGGCAGTTAGGGTTCTCCGGGGAGCTGTTTTTT.

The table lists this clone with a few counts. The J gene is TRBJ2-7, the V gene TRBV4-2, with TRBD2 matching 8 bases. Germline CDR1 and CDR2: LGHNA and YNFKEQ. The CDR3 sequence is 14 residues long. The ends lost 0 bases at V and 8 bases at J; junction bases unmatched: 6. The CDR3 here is CASSQEGREAQQYF. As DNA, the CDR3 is TGTGCCAGCAGCCAAGAGGGGCGGGAGGCCCAGCAGTACTTC.

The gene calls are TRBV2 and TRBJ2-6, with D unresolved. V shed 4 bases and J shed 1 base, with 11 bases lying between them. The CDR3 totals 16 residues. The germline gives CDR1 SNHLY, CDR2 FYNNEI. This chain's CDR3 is CASSGSGSSGANVLTF. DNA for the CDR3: TGTGCCAGCAGTGGTTCAGGATCATCTGGGGCCAACGTCCTGACTTTC.

The CDR3 bases are TGCGCCAGCAGCTTGGGGCGGGGCCCTCTTGGAGACTACGAGCAGTACTTC. This gives the protein CASSLGRGPLGDYEQYF. The rearrangement links TRBV5-1 to TRBJ2-7, with a possible D match to TRBD2 (6 bases). V lost 0 bases, J lost 3 bases, and 19 bases lay in between. The CDR3 has 17 amino acids. Germline V gene sequence: CDR1 SGHRS, CDR2 YFSETQ.

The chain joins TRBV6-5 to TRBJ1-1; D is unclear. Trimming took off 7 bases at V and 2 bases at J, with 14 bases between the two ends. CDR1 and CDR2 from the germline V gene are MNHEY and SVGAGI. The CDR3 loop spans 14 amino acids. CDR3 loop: CASNSPRGNTEAFF. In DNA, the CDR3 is TGTGCCAGCAATAGCCCCCGGGGTAACACTGAAGCTTTCTTT.